This T cell receptor (beta chain) appears in the sequencing data of a study of blood T cells in healthy people across ages. It was with a sample-barcoded 5' primer and a J-beta primer mix that a second PCR of roughly 6 to 11 cycles was run. Each CDR3 protein is one row after TCRdb ran MiXCR on the 5' RACE reads. The sample shows 1.5 million to 2 million distinct CDR3 sequences, under 30% of them seen only once. Comment on this clonotype: This CDR3 is missing its conserved last phenylalanine or tryptophan, likely due to a read error.

J lost 2 bases, V lost 5 bases, and 7 bases had no gene match. This CDR3 is 15 amino acids long. In germline, CDR1 is MNHNY, CDR2 SVGAGI (reference sequence). The chain uses TRBV6-6 and TRBJ2-3; 7 bases align to TRBD2. The specimen sequenced was blood. The clonotype originates from a woman in her twenties or thirties in good health. The CDR3: CASSPAGRATDTQYY. The CDR3 DNA reads as TGTGCCAGCAGTCCCGCTGGGAGGGCCACAGATACGCAGTATTAT.